The present entry profiles one T cell receptor beta chain with its context. This sample is part of a study of blood T cell repertoires in COVID-19. About the study: Samples taken during acute and convalescent COVID-19 were collected in the United States, Italy and Spain. The cDNA or gDNA used as material had been derived from T cells, B-cell-depleted T cells, or PBMCs.

In assigning cohorts, the study relied on participant-reported clinical history. Per the original methods: Cell counts per sample came from amplifying reference gene primers. Data came from immunoSEQ multiplex PCR; TCRdb stores just in-frame clones and leaves some out. V and J calls and clone size are as listed in that table; D and trimming were resolved from the DNA. The sample records about 330,000 clones, roughly 90% being singletons. The material sequenced was PBMCs or T cells enriched from blood (not recorded which). The receptor was isolated from a woman aged 30 to 39 who had recovered from COVID-19.

CDR3 protein: CAWSDDPGTANSPLHF. For the CDR3, the DNA is TGTGCCTGGAGTGACGACCCCGGGACAGCAAATTCACCCCTCCACTTT. The chain links TRBV30 to TRBJ1-6; TRBD1 agrees at 7 bases. Germline trimming cut 1 base from V and 7 bases from J; bases unmatched to any gene: 10. From germline, CDR1 is GTSNPN and CDR2 SVGIG (reference sequence). This CDR3 is 16 amino acids long.